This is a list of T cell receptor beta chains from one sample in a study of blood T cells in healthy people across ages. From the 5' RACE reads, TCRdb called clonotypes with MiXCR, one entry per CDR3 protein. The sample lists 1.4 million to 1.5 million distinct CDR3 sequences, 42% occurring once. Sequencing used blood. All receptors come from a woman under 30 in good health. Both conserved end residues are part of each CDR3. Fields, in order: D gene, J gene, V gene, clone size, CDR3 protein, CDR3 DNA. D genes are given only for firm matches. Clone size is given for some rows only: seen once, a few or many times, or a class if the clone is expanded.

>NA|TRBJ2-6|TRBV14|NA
CASRDADSGANVLTF
TGTGCCAGCAGGGACGCCGACTCTGGGGCCAACGTCCTGACTTTC
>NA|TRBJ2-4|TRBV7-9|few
CASSGYRTLAKNIQYF
TGTGCCAGCAGCGGATACCGAACTCTAGCCAAAAACATTCAGTACTTC
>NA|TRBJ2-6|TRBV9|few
CASSPEQGSGANVLTF
TGTGCCAGCAGCCCCGAACAGGGCTCTGGGGCCAACGTCCTGACTTTC
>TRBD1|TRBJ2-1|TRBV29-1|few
CSVPTGPSSYNEQFF
TGCAGCGTTCCGACAGGGCCGAGCTCCTACAATGAGCAGTTCTTC
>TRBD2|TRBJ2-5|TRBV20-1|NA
CSLLAVQETQYF
TGCAGTCTACTAGCGGTTCAAGAGACCCAGTACTTC
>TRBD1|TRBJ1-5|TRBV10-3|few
CAISETGGVQPQHF
TGTGCCATCAGTGAGACAGGGGGGGTTCAGCCCCAGCATTTT
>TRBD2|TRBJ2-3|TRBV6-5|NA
CASSYGLAGGLTHTDTQYF
TGTGCCAGCAGTTACGGACTAGCGGGGGGTCTTACGCACACAGATACGCAGTATTTT
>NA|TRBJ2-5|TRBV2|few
CASSGHPGRETQYF
TGTGCCAGCAGTGGACATCCGGGGAGAGAGACCCAGTACTTC
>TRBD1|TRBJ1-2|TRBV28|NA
CASRRPTGANYGYTF
TGTGCCAGCAGGAGACCGACAGGGGCTAACTATGGCTACACCTTC
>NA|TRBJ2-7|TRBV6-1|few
CACSPGQIYEQYF
TGTGCCTGCAGTCCAGGACAGATCTACGAGCAGTACTTC
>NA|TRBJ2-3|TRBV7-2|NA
CASSFLTGHPSTDTQYF
TGTGCCAGCAGCTTCCTGACGGGACATCCTAGCACAGATACGCAGTATTTT
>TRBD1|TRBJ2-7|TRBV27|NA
CASKRGQGSYYEQYF
TGTGCCTCTAAAAGGGGACAGGGCTCTTACTACGAGCAGTACTTC
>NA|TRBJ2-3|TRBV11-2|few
CASSLDPGINTDTQYF
TGTGCCAGCAGCTTAGATCCGGGAATCAACACAGATACGCAGTATTTT
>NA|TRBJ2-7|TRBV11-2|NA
CASTLILGPGYEQYF
TGTGCCAGCACCCTAATTCTCGGGCCAGGGTACGAGCAGTACTTC
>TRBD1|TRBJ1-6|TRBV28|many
CASSSGTGNSPLHF
TGTGCCAGCAGTTCCGGGACAGGGAATTCACCCCTCCACTTT
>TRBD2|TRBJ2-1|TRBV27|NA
CASSFSPLAGINEQFF
TGTGCCAGCAGTTTTTCCCCCCTAGCGGGAATCAATGAGCAGTTCTTC
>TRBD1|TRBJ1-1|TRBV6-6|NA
CASTRQGPNTEAFF
TGTGCCAGCACTAGACAGGGCCCGAACACTGAAGCTTTCTTT
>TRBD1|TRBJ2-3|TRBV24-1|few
CATSDPDRGTDTQYF
TGTGCCACCAGTGATCCAGACAGGGGGACAGATACGCAGTATTTT
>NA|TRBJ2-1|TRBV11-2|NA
CASSLDHSGINEQFF
TGTGCCAGCAGCTTAGATCATAGCGGCATTAATGAGCAGTTCTTC
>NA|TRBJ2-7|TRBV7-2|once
CASSVFSPHEQYF
TGTGCCAGCAGCGTATTTTCCCCCCACGAGCAGTACTTC
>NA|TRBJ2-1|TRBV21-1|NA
CASSRWGQAHYEQFF
TGTGCCAGCAGCAGATGGGGACAGGCCCACTACGAGCAGTTCTTC
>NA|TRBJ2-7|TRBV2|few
CASSTQAHEQYF
TGTGCCAGCAGCACACAGGCCCACGAGCAGTACTTC
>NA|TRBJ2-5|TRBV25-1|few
CASNDREGATQYF
TGTGCCAGCAACGACAGGGAGGGCGCGACCCAGTACTTC
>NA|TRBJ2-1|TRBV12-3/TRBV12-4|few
CASSLVVGLANEQFF
TGTGCCAGCAGTTTAGTAGTGGGCCTAGCCAATGAGCAGTTCTTC
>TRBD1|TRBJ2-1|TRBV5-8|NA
CASSGSRDRGLNEQFF
TGTGCCAGCAGCGGAAGCCGGGACAGGGGTTTAAATGAGCAGTTCTTC
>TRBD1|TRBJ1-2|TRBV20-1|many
CSAPDRGPAQDGYTF
TGCAGTGCTCCGGACAGGGGACCCGCACAAGATGGCTACACCTTC
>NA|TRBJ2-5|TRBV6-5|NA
CASRPGTQETQYF
TGTGCCAGCAGACCCGGGACCCAAGAGACCCAGTACTTC
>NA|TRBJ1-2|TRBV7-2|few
CASIERAGTAGYTF
TGTGCCAGCATCGAGAGGGCAGGCACCGCTGGCTACACCTTC
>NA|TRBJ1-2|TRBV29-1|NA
CSASGLGYGYTF
TGCAGCGCTTCAGGGCTCGGCTATGGCTACACCTTC
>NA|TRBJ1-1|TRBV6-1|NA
CASSRGHTEAFF
TGTGCCAGCAGTCGGGGGCACACTGAAGCTTTCTTT
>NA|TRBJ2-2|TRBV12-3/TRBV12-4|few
CASSRLLGGPSGELFF
TGTGCCAGCAGTCGTTTGCTGGGGGGCCCTTCCGGGGAGCTGTTTTTT
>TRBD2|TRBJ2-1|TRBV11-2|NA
CASRPGLSEQFF
TGTGCCAGCAGGCCGGGACTAAGCGAGCAGTTCTTC
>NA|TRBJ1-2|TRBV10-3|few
CAISEEPLNLGGYTF
TGTGCCATCAGCGAAGAGCCCCTAAATCTGGGGGGCTACACCTTC
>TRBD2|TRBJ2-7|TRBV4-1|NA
CASSHLGASGGLSPYEQYF
TGCGCCAGCAGCCACCTAGGGGCTAGCGGGGGCCTCTCCCCCTACGAGCAGTACTTC
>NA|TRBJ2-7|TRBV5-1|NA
CASSLEGVYNEQYF
TGCGCCAGCAGCTTGGAGGGTGTCTACAATGAGCAGTACTTC
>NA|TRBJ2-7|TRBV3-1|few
CASSTLRKRSEERNPSYEQYF
TGTGCCAGCAGTACACTTAGGAAGCGTTCAGAAGAGCGGAACCCCTCCTACGAGCAGTACTTC
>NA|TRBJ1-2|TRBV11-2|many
CASSLDGTNIYGYTF
TGTGCCAGCAGCTTAGATGGTACCAATATCTATGGCTACACCTTC
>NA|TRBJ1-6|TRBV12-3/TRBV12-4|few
CASSRYPSPLHF
TGTGCCAGCAGCCGCTATCCTTCACCCCTCCACTTT
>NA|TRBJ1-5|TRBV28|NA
CASSPRTQPQHF
TGTGCCAGCAGTCCGCGAACTCAGCCCCAGCATTTT
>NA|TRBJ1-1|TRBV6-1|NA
CASSEWVKENTEAFF
TGTGCCAGCAGTGAATGGGTGAAAGAGAACACTGAAGCTTTCTTT
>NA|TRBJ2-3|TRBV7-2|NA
CASSFQPTGTGTDTQYF
TGTGCCAGCAGCTTTCAGCCGACAGGAACGGGTACGGATACGCAGTATTTT
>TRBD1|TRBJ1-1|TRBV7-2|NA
CASSKGGPGTEAFF
TGTGCCAGCAGCAAAGGGGGCCCGGGCACTGAAGCTTTCTTT
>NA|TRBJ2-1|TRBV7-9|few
CASSGYQILPGNEQFF
TGTGCCAGCAGCGGCTACCAAATTCTCCCCGGGAATGAGCAGTTCTTC
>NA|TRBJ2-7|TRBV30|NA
CAWKGPADYEQYF
TGTGCCTGGAAGGGTCCAGCGGACTACGAGCAGTACTTC
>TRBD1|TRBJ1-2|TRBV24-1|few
CATSELQGYGYTF
TGTGCCACCAGTGAGCTACAGGGGTATGGCTACACCTTC
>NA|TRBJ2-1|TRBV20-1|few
CSARGEVGGEQFF
TGCAGTGCTAGAGGGGAGGTTGGCGGGGAGCAGTTCTTC
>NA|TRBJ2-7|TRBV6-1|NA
CASSRQATYEQYF
TGTGCCAGCAGTCGACAGGCTACCTACGAGCAGTACTTC
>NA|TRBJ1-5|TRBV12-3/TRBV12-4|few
CASSSSPDSYSNQPQHF
TGTGCCAGCAGTTCCTCGCCTGACAGTTATAGCAATCAGCCCCAGCATTTT
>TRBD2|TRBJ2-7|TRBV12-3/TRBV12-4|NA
CAGGAGMREQYF
TGTGCCGGGGGAGCGGGAATGCGCGAGCAGTACTTC
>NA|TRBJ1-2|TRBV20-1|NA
CSARRGPNYGYTF
TGCAGTGCGCGGCGGGGTCCTAACTATGGCTACACCTTC
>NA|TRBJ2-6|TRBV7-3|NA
CASSLGGTSGANVLTF
TGTGCCAGCAGCTTAGGTGGCACCTCTGGGGCCAACGTCCTGACTTTC
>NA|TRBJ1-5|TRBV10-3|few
CATRGQTYSNQPQHF
TGTGCCACTCGGGGGCAGACTTATAGCAATCAGCCCCAGCATTTT
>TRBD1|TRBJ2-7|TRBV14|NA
CASSPRTGKYEQYF
TGTGCCAGCAGCCCGAGGACAGGAAAGTACGAGCAGTACTTC
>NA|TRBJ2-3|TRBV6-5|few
CASSYAGSTDTQYF
TGTGCCAGCAGTTACGCGGGAAGCACAGATACGCAGTATTTT